The 28 T cell receptor beta chains listed next were all sequenced from one sample in a study of cytomegalovirus exposure and HLA in healthy donors. This PCR relied on a set of 60 Vbeta primers and 13 Jbeta primers. Generated by immunoSEQ multiplex PCR, the TCRdb table keeps only in-frame clones and is missing some. The data contain over 100,000 clones, about 61% of them singletons. The sequencing sample was made of PBMCs. Receptors were obtained from a woman aged 40 to 50 in good health and CMV-seronegative.

The chain joins TRBV7-3 to TRBJ1-1, with TRBD1 as a possible D gene (6 bases). With 6 bases removed from V and 11 bases from J, the gap between germline ends came to 19 bases. CDR1 is SGHTA, CDR2 FQGTGA, per germline. This CDR3 is 13 amino acids long. The CDR3 bases are TGTGCCAGCAGTTTCCAGAGGGGGAACTTGGCTTTCTTT. It translates to CASSFQRGNLAFF.

This sequence joins TRBV7-8 and TRBJ1-1; possible D gene TRBD1, 5 bases. Germline loops: CDR1 SGHVS, CDR2 FQNEAQ. V shed 6 bases and J shed 2 bases, with 10 bases lying between them. This CDR3 is 13 amino acids long. DNA of the CDR3: TGTGCCAGCAGAAGAGACAGCAACACTGAAGCTTTCTTT. Encoded protein: CASRRDSNTEAFF.

The chain employs TRBV4-2 and TRBJ1-1; 9 nucleotides align to TRBD1. With 3 bases clipped from V and 6 bases from J, the junction kept 11 bases outside the gene matches. The CDR3 has 16 residues. Germline values: CDR1 LGHNA, CDR2 YNFKEQ. This CDR3 reads CASSQGPDRGIAEAFF. The CDR3 DNA is TGTGCCAGCAGCCAGGGTCCCGACAGGGGGATCGCTGAAGCTTTCTTT.

The chain recombines TRBV11-3 with TRBJ2-3, with a weak D call TRBD1 (5 bases). Trimming pared 8 bases from V and 3 bases from J, leaving 27 bases between. Germline V CDR1 and CDR2: SGHNT, YENEEA. CDR3 length: 18 amino acids. CDR3 DNA: TGTGCCAGCCAAACGACGGTCGGGCCAATTACAGGTACAGATACGCAGTATTTT. Amino acids: CASQTTVGPITGTDTQYF. The full variable domain, rest sourced from reference TRBV11-3 and TRBJ2-3, is EAGVVQSPRYKIIEKKQPVAFWCNPISGHNTLYWYLQNLGQGPELLIRYENEEAVDDSQLPKDRFSAERLKGVDSTLKIQPAELGDSAVYLCASQTTVGPITGTDTQYFGPGTRLTVL.

J is TRBJ2-7 and V is TRBV11-2; TRBD1 matches at 10 bases. The ends lost 5 bases at V and 2 bases at J; junction bases unmatched: 9. Germline CDR1 is SGHAT and CDR2 is FQNNGV. The CDR3 length is 16 residues. CDR3 sequence: CASSTIRDRGTYEQYF. As DNA, the CDR3 is TGTGCCAGCAGCACAATCCGGGACAGGGGAACCTACGAGCAGTACTTC.

This chain links TRBV11-2 with TRBJ1-2; D perhaps matches TRBD1 (5 bases). Trimming pared 7 bases from V and 8 bases from J, leaving 11 bases between. This CDR3 is 11 amino acids long. CDR1 is SGHAT, CDR2 FQNNGV, per germline. Here the CDR3 reads CASTSSGGYTF. CDR3 nucleotides: TGTGCCAGCACCAGCTCAGGGGGCTACACCTTC.

The V and J genes are TRBV9 and TRBJ2-3, with 11 positions matching TRBD2. The germline gives CDR1 SGDLS, CDR2 YYNGEE. V trimming: 0 bases; J trimming: 3 bases; junction bases outside the gene matches: 9. The length of the CDR3 is 18 residues. Here the CDR3 DNA reads TGTGCCAGCAGCGTAGATAGCGGGGGGGCAATTGGAACAGATACGCAGTATTTT. It encodes CASSVDSGGAIGTDTQYF.

This clone was recorded once. The chain is built from TRBV6-1 and TRBJ1-5, with a possible D match to TRBD1 (6 bases). Germline CDR1 is MNHNS and CDR2 is SASEGT. Trimming cost V 4 bases and J 0 bases, with 16 bases left between them. This CDR3 comprises 17 residues. As DNA, the CDR3 is TGTGCCAGCAGTGGACAGGTTATGCTTTCTAGCAATCAGCCCCAGCATTTT. Protein: CASSGQVMLSSNQPQHF.

Note on this clone: Distinct nucleotide sequences in the sample also encode this CDR3. DNA of the CDR3: TGTGCCAGCACCCAAGGAGCAGGGGCCTATGGCTACACCTTC. This translates into CASTQGAGAYGYTF. This chain uses TRBV6-6 with TRBJ1-2; D might be TRBD1 (6 bases). The germline CDR1 and CDR2 sequences are MNHNY and SVGAGI (reference sequence). CDR3 length: 14 residues. Trimming left V 7 bases short and J 4 bases short, with 16 bases between.

The CDR3 nucleotides are TGTGCCAGCAGTTTCAATCCGGGGACAGGGAATTCACCCCTCCACTTT. Its translation is CASSFNPGTGNSPLHF. J is TRBJ1-6 and V is TRBV27, with TRBD1 identical over 9 bases. Germline V gene data show CDR1 as MNHEY and CDR2 as SMNVEV (reference sequence). V was clipped by 3 bases and J by 7 bases; unmatched bases: 7. CDR3 length: 16 amino acids.

The chain employs TRBV13 and TRBJ2-3; D is possibly TRBD2 (5 bases). The germline V gene encodes CDR1 PRHDT and CDR2 FYEKMQ (reference sequence). The CDR3 contains 14 residues. Trimming cost V 7 bases and J 1 base, with 12 bases left between them. The CDR3 protein is CASTVAGGTDTQYF. DNA for the CDR3: TGTGCCAGCACGGTGGCGGGCGGCACAGATACGCAGTATTTT.

The sample holds one count of this clone. CDR3 sequence: CASSPPATGLNTEAFF. The CDR3 DNA sequence: TGTGCCAGCAGCCCACCCGCGACAGGCCTGAACACTGAAGCTTTCTTT. J is TRBJ1-1 and V is TRBV7-9; a weak D match, TRBD1 (6 bases). The CDR3 is made up of 16 amino acids. V lost 5 bases and J lost 0, with 16 bases in between. Germline V gives CDR1 SEHNR, CDR2 FQNEAQ (reference sequence).

The V and J genes are TRBV5-1 and TRBJ2-7, with 13 positions matching TRBD2. Germline-derived CDR1 and CDR2 are SGHRS and YFSETQ. The CDR3 has 15 residues. V lost 4 bases, J lost 4 bases, and 5 bases stayed unmatched. CDR3: CASSKGTSGTYEQYF. The CDR3 region has the DNA TGCGCCAGCAGCAAAGGGACTAGCGGGACTTACGAGCAGTACTTC.

V is TRBV11-2 and J is TRBJ1-1; maybe TRBD1 (5 bases). Looked up from germline, CDR1 is SGHAT and CDR2 is FQNNGV. This CDR3 has 19 amino acids. V was pared by 0 bases and J by 1 base, with 21 bases between. CDR3 bases: TGTGCCAGCAGCTTAGACCTACCGACTAGGCAGGGTCCGAACACTGAAGCTTTCTTT. Amino acids: CASSLDLPTRQGPNTEAFF.

The chain recombines TRBV2 with TRBJ1-1, with 7 bases lining up with TRBD1. Germline trimming cut 6 bases from V and 2 bases from J; bases unmatched to any gene: 9. CDR1 and CDR2 from the germline V gene are SNHLY and FYNNEI. There are 15 residues in the CDR3. Here the CDR3 DNA reads TGTGCCAGCAGGGAACAGGGGACGCCTAACACTGAAGCTTTCTTT. Translated: CASREQGTPNTEAFF.

This rearrangement joins TRBV6-4 to TRBJ2-3; D gene uncertain. The V end lost 2 bases, the J end lost 6 bases, and 12 bases lay between the germline ends. Germline V gene lookup returns CDR1 MRHNA and CDR2 SNTAGT. The CDR3 loop spans 14 amino acids. CDR3 region: CASSDGLPGDTQYF. The CDR3 DNA reads as TGTGCCAGCAGTGACGGGCTCCCCGGTGATACGCAGTATTTT.

The chain joins TRBV6-4 to TRBJ1-2, with 7 nucleotides matching TRBD1. There are 15 residues in the CDR3. Germline V gene data show CDR1 as MRHNA and CDR2 as SNTAGT. The ends lost 6 bases at V and 1 base at J; junction bases unmatched: 8. The CDR3 protein is CASSPETGRNYGYTF. The CDR3 bases are TGTGCCAGCAGCCCAGAGACAGGGCGTAACTATGGCTACACCTTC.

This clone was seen just once. The chain combines TRBV19 with TRBJ1-3; TRBD1 is a possible D gene (5 bases). This CDR3 has 16 residues. V gave up 4 bases and J gave up 4 bases, with 17 bases separating them. CDR1 LNHDA and CDR2 SQIVND come from the germline V gene (reference sequence). The CDR3 coding sequence is TGTGCCAGTAGTACTATCGGGGGAACGGGAGGAAACACCATATATTTT. Protein: CASSTIGGTGGNTIYF.

V is TRBV19 and J is TRBJ2-4, with 7 bases fitting TRBD1. The CDR3 spans 16 residues. Per the germline V gene, CDR1 is LNHDA and CDR2 is SQIVND (reference sequence). V trimming: 6 bases; J trimming: 1 base; junction bases outside the gene matches: 9. This CDR3 is CASRSGRGSAKNIQYF. The DNA of the CDR3 is TGTGCCAGTAGATCGGGCAGGGGGTCCGCCAAAAACATTCAGTACTTC.

The rearrangement links TRBV6-5 to TRBJ2-3, with 9 bases lining up with TRBD1. The CDR3 covers 16 residues. Germline CDR1 reads MNHEY; CDR2 reads SVGAGI. V lost 4 bases, J lost 5 bases, and 10 bases stayed unmatched. The CDR3 sequence: CASSSGTGFVIDTQYF. Here the CDR3 DNA reads TGTGCCAGCAGTTCCGGGACAGGGTTCGTTATAGATACGCAGTATTTT.

The chain is built from TRBV7-2 and TRBJ2-7, with 8 bases that match TRBD1. From germline, CDR1 is SGHTA and CDR2 FQGNSA. This CDR3 comprises 13 residues. Trimming removed 1 base from V and 4 bases from J; junction bases left unmatched: 0. This chain's CDR3 is CASSLDRGYEQYF. In DNA, the CDR3 is TGTGCCAGCAGCTTAGACAGGGGGTACGAGCAGTACTTC.

This chain connects TRBV5-8 to TRBJ1-2; D remains unclear. The length of the CDR3 is 15 residues. Trimming removed 0 bases at V and 4 bases at J, with 13 bases between. Germline CDR1 is SGHTS and CDR2 is YDEGEE. CDR3 loop: CASSLGVGRTYGYTF. The CDR3 coding sequence is TGTGCCAGCAGCTTGGGCGTGGGGAGGACCTATGGCTACACCTTC.

This clone has more than one count but fewer than ten. This chain connects TRBV29-1 to TRBJ2-7; D gene unclear. Looked up from germline, CDR1 is SQVTM and CDR2 is ANQGSEA. The CDR3 has 13 residues. V lost 1 base, J lost 1 base, and 8 bases lay in between. CDR3 sequence reads: CSVEVSYSYEQYF. The CDR3 DNA follows: TGCAGCGTTGAAGTTAGCTATTCCTACGAGCAGTACTTC.

The rearrangement uses TRBV18 and TRBJ1-1; possible D gene TRBD1, 5 bases. The CDR3 sequence is 14 residues long. From germline, CDR1 is KGHSH and CDR2 LQKENI. Trimming took off 3 bases at V and 6 bases at J, with 14 bases between the two ends. CDR3 DNA: TGTGCCAGCTCACCCCAGGACGGGGGGTCTGAAGCTTTCTTT. This gives the protein CASSPQDGGSEAFF. Using reference TRBV18 and TRBJ1-1 for the parts outside the CDR3, the full variable domain is NAGVMQNPRHLVRRRGQEARLRCSPMKGHSHVYWYRQLPEEGLKFMVYLQKENIIDESGMPKERFSAEFPKEGPSILRIQQVVRGDSAAYFCASSPQDGGSEAFFGQGTRLTVV.

V gene TRBV6-5 combines with J gene TRBJ2-7; D possibly corresponds to TRBD2 (6 bases). This CDR3 has 14 amino acids. Trimming shortened V by 6 bases and J by 6 bases, and 18 bases separated the two germline ends. Germline V CDR1 and CDR2: MNHEY, SVGAGI. CDR3 nucleotide sequence: TGTGCCAGCAGGCCGGGACTCTCGAAGGGCGAGCAGTACTTC. It encodes CASRPGLSKGEQYF.

This chain connects TRBV4-2 to TRBJ2-5; no firm D call. The J call is in doubt because the DNA end fits TRBJ2-7 better. Looked up from germline, CDR1 is LGHNA and CDR2 is YNFKEQ. The CDR3 is made up of 12 amino acids. The CDR3 nucleotides are TGTGCCAGCAGCCCTTCGTCACGCGAGCAGTACTTC. Its protein is CASSPSSREQYF.

The chain combines TRBV5-1 with TRBJ1-4, with D possibly TRBD1 on 5 matching bases. The CDR3 has 15 residues. CDR1 is SGHRS, CDR2 YFSETQ, per germline. Trimming took 1 base from V and 3 from J, leaving 10 bases between them. In nucleotides, the CDR3 is TGCGCCAGCAGCTTGACCGGGACTCCTAATGAAAAACTGTTTTTT. Translation gives CASSLTGTPNEKLFF.

This clone was detected a few times. This rearrangement joins TRBV7-9 to TRBJ2-5; 9 bases line up with TRBD1. V trimming: 2 bases; J trimming: 5 bases; junction bases outside the gene matches: 9. Germline CDR1 is SEHNR and CDR2 is FQNEAQ (reference sequence). CDR3 size: 16 residues. CDR3 loop: CASSLSINRGLETQYF. CDR3 sequence (DNA): TGTGCCAGCAGCTTAAGTATTAACAGGGGGCTCGAGACCCAGTACTTC.